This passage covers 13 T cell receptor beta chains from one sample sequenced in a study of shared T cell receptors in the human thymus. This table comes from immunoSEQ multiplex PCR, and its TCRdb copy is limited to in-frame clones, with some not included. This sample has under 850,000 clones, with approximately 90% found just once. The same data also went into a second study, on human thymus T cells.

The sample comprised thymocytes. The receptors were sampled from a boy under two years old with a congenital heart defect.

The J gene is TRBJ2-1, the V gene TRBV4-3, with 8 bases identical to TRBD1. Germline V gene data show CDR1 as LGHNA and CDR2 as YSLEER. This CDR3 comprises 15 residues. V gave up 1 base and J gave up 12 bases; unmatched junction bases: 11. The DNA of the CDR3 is TGCGCCAGCAGCCAAGCCGACAGGGGTGGGGCGACGCAGTTCTTC. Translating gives CASSQADRGGATQFF.

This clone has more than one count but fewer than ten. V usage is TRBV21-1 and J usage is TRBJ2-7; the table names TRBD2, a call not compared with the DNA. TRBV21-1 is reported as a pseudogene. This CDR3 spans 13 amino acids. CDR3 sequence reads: CASGLAGPYEQYF. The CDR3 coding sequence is TGTGCCAGCGGTCTAGCGGGGCCCTACGAGCAGTACTTC.

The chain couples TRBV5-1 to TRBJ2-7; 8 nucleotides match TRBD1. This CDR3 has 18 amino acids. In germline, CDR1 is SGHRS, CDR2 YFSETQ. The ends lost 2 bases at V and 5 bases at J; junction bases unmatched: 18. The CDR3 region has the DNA TGCGCCAGCAGCTTTAGACAGGGGACCCTATCCCCCAGGAACGAGCAGTACTTC. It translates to CASSFRQGTLSPRNEQYF.

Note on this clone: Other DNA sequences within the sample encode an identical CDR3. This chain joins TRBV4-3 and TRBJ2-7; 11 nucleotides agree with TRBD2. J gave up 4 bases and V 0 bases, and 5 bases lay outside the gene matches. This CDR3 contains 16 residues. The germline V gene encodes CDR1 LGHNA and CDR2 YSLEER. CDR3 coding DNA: TGCGCCAGCAGCCAAGATGGGACTAGCGGCCTATACGAGCAGTACTTC. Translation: CASSQDGTSGLYEQYF.

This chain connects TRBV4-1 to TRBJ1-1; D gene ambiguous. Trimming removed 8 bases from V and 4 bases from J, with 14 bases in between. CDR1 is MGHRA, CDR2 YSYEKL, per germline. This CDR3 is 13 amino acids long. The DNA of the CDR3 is TGCGCCAGCGGGCGGGCTACGGGCACTGAAGCTTTCTTT. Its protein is CASGRATGTEAFF.

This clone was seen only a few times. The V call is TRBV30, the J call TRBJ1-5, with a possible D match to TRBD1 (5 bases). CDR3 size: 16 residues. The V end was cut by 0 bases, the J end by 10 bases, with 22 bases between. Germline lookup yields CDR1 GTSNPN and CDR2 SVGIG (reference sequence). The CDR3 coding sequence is TGTGCCTGGAGTGTACGGCTTGGACATCTAATCGATCCCCAGCATTTT. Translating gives CAWSVRLGHLIDPQHF. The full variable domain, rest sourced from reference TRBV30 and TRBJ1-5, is SQTIHQWPATLVQPVGSPLSLECTVEGTSNPNLYWYRQAAGRGLQLLFYSVGIGQISSEVPQNLSASRPQDRQFILSSKKLLLSDSGFYLCAWSVRLGHLIDPQHFGDGTRLSIL.

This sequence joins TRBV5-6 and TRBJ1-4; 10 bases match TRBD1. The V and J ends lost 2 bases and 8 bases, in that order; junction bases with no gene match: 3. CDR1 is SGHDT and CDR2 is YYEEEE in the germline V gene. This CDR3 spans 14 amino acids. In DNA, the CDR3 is TGTGCCAGCAGCTTCGACAGGGGGCGAGAAAAACTGTTTTTT. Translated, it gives CASSFDRGREKLFF.

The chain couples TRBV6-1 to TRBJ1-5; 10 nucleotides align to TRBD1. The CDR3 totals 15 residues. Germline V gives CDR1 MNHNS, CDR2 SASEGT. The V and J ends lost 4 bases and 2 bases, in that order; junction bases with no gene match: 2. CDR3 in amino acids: CASSGQGAGNQPQHF. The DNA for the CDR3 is TGTGCCAGCAGTGGACAGGGGGCGGGCAATCAGCCCCAGCATTTT.

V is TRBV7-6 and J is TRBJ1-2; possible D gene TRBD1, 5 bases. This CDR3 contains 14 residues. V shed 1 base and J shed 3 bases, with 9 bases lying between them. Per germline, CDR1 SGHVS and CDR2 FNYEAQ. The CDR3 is CASSLVGPDYGYTF. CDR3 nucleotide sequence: TGTGCCAGCAGCTTAGTGGGGCCGGACTATGGCTACACCTTC.

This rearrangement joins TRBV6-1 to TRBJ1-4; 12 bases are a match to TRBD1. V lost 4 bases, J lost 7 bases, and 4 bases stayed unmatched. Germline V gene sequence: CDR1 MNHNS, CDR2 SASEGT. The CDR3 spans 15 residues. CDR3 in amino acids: CASSGDRGLGEKLFF. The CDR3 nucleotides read TGTGCCAGCAGTGGGGACAGGGGGCTGGGTGAAAAACTGTTTTTT.

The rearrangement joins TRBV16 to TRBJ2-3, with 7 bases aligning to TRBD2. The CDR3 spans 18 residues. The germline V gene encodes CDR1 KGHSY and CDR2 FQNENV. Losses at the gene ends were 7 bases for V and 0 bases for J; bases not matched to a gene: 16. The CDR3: CASTLNQMYGRSTDTQYF. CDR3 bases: TGTGCCAGCACACTGAACCAAATGTACGGGAGGAGCACAGATACGCAGTATTTT.

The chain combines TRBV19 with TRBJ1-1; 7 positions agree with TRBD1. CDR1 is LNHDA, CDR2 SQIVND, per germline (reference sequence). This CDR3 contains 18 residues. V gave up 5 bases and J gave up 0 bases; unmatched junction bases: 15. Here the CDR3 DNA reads TGTGCCAGTAGTGCCAAGACAGGGCTGGGTCCCATGAACACTGAAGCTTTCTTT. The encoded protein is CASSAKTGLGPMNTEAFF.

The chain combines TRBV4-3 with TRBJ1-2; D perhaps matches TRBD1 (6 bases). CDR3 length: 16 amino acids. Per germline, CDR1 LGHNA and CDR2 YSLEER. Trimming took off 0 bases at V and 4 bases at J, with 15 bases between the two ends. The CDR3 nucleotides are TGCGCCAGCAGCCAAGATGAGAACAGGGCGGGCTATGGCTACACCTTC. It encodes CASSQDENRAGYGYTF.